A single sample is the source of the 28 T cell receptor beta chains below, sequenced in a study of blood T cells in healthy people across ages (dated by TCRdb to between 2015 and 2016). Libraries were built with 5' RACE. TCRdb lists the instrument as Illumina HiSeq 2500. The second PCR ran for roughly 7 to 11 cycles and used a J-beta primer mix along with a sample-barcoded 5' primer. Using fastp at Q25 and MiXCR, TCRdb reprocessed the public reads and kept productive beta chains. Duplicate CDR3 protein sequences are folded into a single record with the most common DNA and genes. This sample gives 1.5 million or so distinct CDR3 sequences in total; roughly 45% of them show up just once. 7.9% of the sample lies in the top ten. Sequenced sample: blood. These receptors all stem from a young woman in good health.

The V call is TRBV7-2, the J call TRBJ2-1; D perhaps matches TRBD2 (8 bases). The CDR3 spans 14 residues. V lost 2 bases and J 15 bases, leaving 20 bases between the germline ends. Germline V gene data show CDR1 as SGHTA and CDR2 as FQGNSA. The CDR3 DNA reads as TGTGCCAGCAGCTTATTAGCGGGGCAGGGGGTGTCGTTCTTC. It yields the protein CASSLLAGQGVSFF.

This clonotype has only one observation. The chain recombines TRBV2 with TRBJ1-2; D perhaps matches TRBD1 (5 bases). Germline V gene data show CDR1 as SNHLY and CDR2 as FYNNEI. This CDR3 spans 12 amino acids. The V end was cut by 11 bases, the J end by 0 bases, with 10 bases between. The DNA of the CDR3 is TGTGCCGAGGGGCCGTCTAACTATGGCTACACCTTC. Amino acids: CAEGPSNYGYTF.

The chain employs TRBV5-6 and TRBJ1-2, with D maybe TRBD1 (5 bases). The V gene lost 0 bases and the J gene lost 0 bases, with 12 bases spanning the gap. The CDR3 covers 16 residues. Germline CDR1 SGHDT, CDR2 YYEEEE. The CDR3 DNA sequence: TGTGCCAGCAGCTTGGGAGCCGGGGCCGCTAACTATGGCTACACCTTC. This sequence encodes CASSLGAGAANYGYTF.

The J gene is TRBJ1-5, the V gene TRBV6-1, with a tentative D call TRBD1 (6 bases). Germline V lookup: CDR1 MNHNS, CDR2 SASEGT. Trimming removed 8 bases at V and 3 bases at J, with 17 bases between. This CDR3 is 15 amino acids long. The CDR3 spells CASGLRTAINQPQHF. CDR3 sequence (DNA): TGTGCCAGCGGGCTTCGGACAGCCATCAATCAGCCCCAGCATTTT.

This clonotype showed up just a few times. The chain employs TRBV20-1 and TRBJ2-3, with TRBD2 matching 9 bases. V lost 0 bases and J lost 1; bases outside the gene matches: 17. Germline lookup yields CDR1 DFQATT and CDR2 SNEGSKA (reference sequence). This CDR3 comprises 20 residues. The DNA of the CDR3 is TGCAGTGCTAGAGATTGGGGCGGGGGGGGGACGTCATTCGGCACAGATACGCAGTATTTT. Amino acid sequence: CSARDWGGGGTSFGTDTQYF.

The chain employs TRBV6-1 and TRBJ2-2; the D gene could be TRBD1 or TRBD2 (5 bases each). V lost 4 bases and J lost 6, with 18 bases in between. The germline V gene has CDR1 MNHNS and CDR2 SASEGT. CDR3 length: 16 residues. CDR3 DNA: TGTGCCAGCAGTGCTACAGTCAGGGACCCTCCCGGGGAGCTGTTTTTT. It encodes CASSATVRDPPGELFF.

The genes are TRBV11-2 and TRBJ2-1, with D uncertain. The V end was cut by 1 base, the J end by 7 bases, with 8 bases between. Per the germline V gene, CDR1 is SGHAT and CDR2 is FQNNGV. This CDR3 region has 13 residues. The DNA of the CDR3 is TGTGCCAGCAGCTTAGTAGGCTGGAATGAGCAGTTCTTC. It encodes CASSLVGWNEQFF. The variable domain in full, completed from reference TRBV11-2 and TRBJ2-1, reads EAGVAQSPRYKIIEKRQSVAFWCNPISGHATLYWYQQILGQGPKLLIQFQNNGVVDDSQLPKDRFSAERLKGVDSTLKIQPAKLEDSAVYLCASSLVGWNEQFFGPGTRLTVL.

This clonotype was seen more than once but under ten times. V is TRBV4-1 and J is TRBJ1-6; the D is unclear. The CDR3 is 15 amino acids. V shed 0 bases and J shed 8 bases, with 11 bases lying between them. Germline CDR1 MGHRA, CDR2 YSYEKL. CDR3 loop: CASSQDLGLDSPLHF. The CDR3, as DNA: TGCGCCAGCAGCCAAGATCTCGGATTGGATTCACCCCTCCACTTT.

This clonotype has more than one count but fewer than ten. CDR3 loop: CASSSSTGANEKLFF. CDR3 DNA sequence: TGCGCCAGCAGCTCGTCGACAGGGGCTAATGAAAAACTGTTTTTT. The J gene is TRBJ1-4, the V gene TRBV4-1, with TRBD1 identical over 8 bases. With 5 bases clipped from V and 3 bases from J, the junction kept 5 bases outside the gene matches. The length of the CDR3 is 15 residues. From germline, CDR1 is MGHRA and CDR2 YSYEKL.

The rearrangement uses TRBV18 and TRBJ2-1; 7 bases are a match to TRBD1. V trimming: 2 bases; J trimming: 8 bases; junction bases outside the gene matches: 6. CDR3 size: 14 residues. CDR1 KGHSH and CDR2 LQKENI come from the germline V gene. Here the CDR3 reads CASSPNRQGHEQFF. The CDR3 coding sequence is TGTGCCAGCTCACCAAATCGACAGGGTCATGAGCAGTTCTTC.

The J gene is TRBJ2-2, the V gene TRBV20-1; D is unresolved. Germline loops: CDR1 DFQATT, CDR2 SNEGSKA (reference sequence). Trimming removed 0 bases from V and 8 bases from J, with 22 bases in between. The CDR3 contains 17 residues. Here the CDR3 DNA reads TGCAGTGCTAGAGATCTCCCGGCCAGGTTACTTGCAGGGGAGCTGTTTTTT. Its protein is CSARDLPARLLAGELFF.

This clonotype occurred a few times. V and J are TRBV20-1 and TRBJ1-2; TRBD1 agrees at 7 bases. Trimming took 5 bases from V and 3 from J; bases not matched to a gene: 3. Germline V CDR1 and CDR2: DFQATT, SNEGSKA (reference sequence). This CDR3 contains 12 residues. CDR3 amino acids: CSASQGDYGYTF. CDR3 nucleotide sequence: TGCAGTGCTTCCCAGGGGGACTATGGCTACACCTTC.

The gene calls are TRBV7-3 and TRBJ2-3, with TRBD2 identical over 12 bases. The CDR3 extends over 15 amino acids. Trimming removed 6 bases from V and 4 bases from J; junction bases left unmatched: 5. The germline V gene has CDR1 SGHTA and CDR2 FQGTGA. CDR3 bases: TGTGCCAGCAGGTCTAGCGGGGGGGCCCCAGATACGCAGTATTTT. Its translation is CASRSSGGAPDTQYF.

The V gene is TRBV6-1, the J gene TRBJ1-5, with 7 nucleotides matching TRBD1. The V gene end was trimmed by 2 bases and the J gene end by 7 bases; junction bases not matched to a gene: 11. Germline CDR1 MNHNS, CDR2 SASEGT. This CDR3 has 16 amino acids. CDR3 sequence (DNA): TGTGCCAGCAGTGAATTGGGACAGACATCAGTCCAGCCCCAGCATTTT. Translation: CASSELGQTSVQPQHF.

The genes are TRBV10-3 and TRBJ2-1; 8 bases are a match to TRBD2. Germline CDR1 and CDR2: ENHRY and SYGVKD. This CDR3 region has 14 residues. Unmatched junction bases numbered 3, after V lost 2 bases and J lost 6 bases. The CDR3 nucleotides read TGTGCCATCAGTGAGGGACTAGCCCTCAATGAGCAGTTCTTC. Protein sequence: CAISEGLALNEQFF.

This clonotype was found a few times. The CDR3 reads CASSYRDRVLHEQYF. The CDR3 nucleotides are TGTGCCAGCAGTTACCGGGACAGGGTGTTACACGAGCAGTACTTC. This chain uses TRBV12-3 or TRBV12-4 with TRBJ2-7; 9 nucleotides match TRBD1. The ends lost 4 bases at V and 5 bases at J; junction bases unmatched: 9. The CDR3 has 15 residues.

The chain carries TRBV2 and TRBJ1-5; D gene uncertain. This CDR3 comprises 15 residues. Looked up from germline, CDR1 is SNHLY and CDR2 is FYNNEI. V was cut by 4 bases and J by 3 bases, with 13 bases left in between. The CDR3 DNA is TGTGCCAGCAGTGGAATTGGGCAGATCAATCAGCCCCAGCATTTT. This gives the protein CASSGIGQINQPQHF.

The chain couples TRBV14 to TRBJ1-2; no definite D call. Germline V CDR1 and CDR2: SGHDN, FVKESK. The length of the CDR3 is 13 residues. The germline V and J ends were trimmed by 2 bases and 2 bases, with 6 bases remaining between them. The CDR3 sequence is CASSQLANYGYTF. DNA of the CDR3: TGTGCCAGCAGCCAATTAGCGAACTATGGCTACACCTTC.

This clonotype has a handful of counts. The CDR3 sequence is CASGTEGSQFF. CDR3 sequence (DNA): TGTGCCAGCGGGACCGAGGGAAGCCAGTTCTTC. The genes are TRBV27 and TRBJ2-1, with D perhaps matching TRBD1 or TRBD2 (5 bases each). In germline, CDR1 is MNHEY, CDR2 SMNVEV (reference sequence). This CDR3 comprises 11 residues. V dropped 8 bases and J dropped 13 bases, with 15 bases sitting between them.

V gene TRBV27 combines with J gene TRBJ2-1; 8 nucleotides agree with TRBD2. CDR3 length equals 14 residues. Germline V gene data show CDR1 as MNHEY and CDR2 as SMNVEV (reference sequence). V shed 3 bases and J 8 bases; nucleotides not matched to a gene: 6. CDR3 DNA sequence: TGTGCCAGCAGTTTTCGCGGGAGGCACGATGAGCAGTTCTTC. Amino acid sequence: CASSFRGRHDEQFF.

This rearrangement joins TRBV4-1 to TRBJ1-1; possibly TRBD1 for D (5 bases). The CDR3 contains 15 residues. Trimming cost V 4 bases and J 5 bases, with 17 bases left between them. Germline V CDR1 and CDR2: MGHRA, YSYEKL. CDR3 nucleotide sequence: TGCGCCAGCAGCCTCCCAACGTGGGGCGGGACTGAAGCTTTCTTT. Translation gives CASSLPTWGGTEAFF.

The chain uses TRBV27 and TRBJ1-1, with a possible D match to TRBD1 (5 bases). Germline V lookup: CDR1 MNHEY, CDR2 SMNVEV (reference sequence). V was pared by 0 bases and J by 6 bases, with 14 bases between. This CDR3 has 15 amino acids. CDR3 sequence (DNA): TGTGCCAGCAGTTTATCGCCCCAGGGTTGGGCTGAAGCTTTCTTT. Translated, it gives CASSLSPQGWAEAFF.

A few counts support this clonotype. V and J are TRBV27 and TRBJ2-1, with 9 nucleotides matching TRBD2. CDR1 is MNHEY and CDR2 is SMNVEV in the germline V gene (reference sequence). The CDR3 is 15 amino acids. J gave up 6 bases and V 4 bases, and 7 bases lay outside the gene matches. This CDR3 reads CASSSSLAGTNEQFF. The CDR3 DNA reads as TGTGCCAGCAGTTCCTCACTAGCGGGTACCAATGAGCAGTTCTTC.

V and J are TRBV6-5 and TRBJ2-1; TRBD2 matches at 8 bases. The ends lost 8 bases at V and 5 bases at J; junction bases unmatched: 8. This CDR3 comprises 14 residues. In germline, CDR1 is MNHEY, CDR2 SVGAGI. The CDR3 spells CASLRAGGNNEQFF. CDR3 in DNA: TGTGCCAGCTTGAGGGCGGGGGGCAACAATGAGCAGTTCTTC.

The chain couples TRBV6-4 to TRBJ2-3, with unresolved D. V was clipped by 1 base and J by 3 bases, with 8 bases between them. The germline V gene encodes CDR1 MRHNA and CDR2 SNTAGT. The length of the CDR3 is 14 residues. CDR3 in amino acids: CASSDLGVTDTQYF. The DNA of the CDR3 is TGTGCCAGCAGTGACTTGGGCGTAACAGATACGCAGTATTTT.

This clonotype has a handful of counts. The chain uses TRBV7-9 and TRBJ2-3; D is uncertain. The germline V and J ends were trimmed by 3 bases and 3 bases, with 16 bases remaining between them. The CDR3 is 16 amino acids. Germline-derived CDR1 and CDR2 are SEHNR and FQNEAQ (reference sequence). CDR3 bases: TGTGCCAGCAGCTTGAGGACCGAAACCGAAACAGATACGCAGTATTTT. Translation gives CASSLRTETETDTQYF.

This clonotype has a single count. The chain has TRBV7-9 and TRBJ2-6, with D tentatively TRBD2 (5 bases). Germline CDR1 SEHNR, CDR2 FQNEAQ (reference sequence). This CDR3 is 14 amino acids long. The ends were cut back, 8 bases at V and 2 bases at J, with 10 bases in the middle. CDR3 region: CASLRRAGANVLTF. The CDR3 bases are TGTGCCAGCCTCAGGCGGGCTGGGGCCAACGTCCTGACTTTC.

The chain is built from TRBV25-1 and TRBJ2-7; 9 nucleotides align to TRBD2. The CDR3 sequence is 17 residues long. The germline gives CDR1 MGHDK, CDR2 SYGVNS. Trimming cost V 3 bases and J 4 bases; bases outside gene matches: 13. CDR3 coding DNA: TGTGCCAGCAGTGAGTTTTCTAGCGGGGTACGGGCATACGAGCAGTACTTC. It codes for CASSEFSSGVRAYEQYF.